The clone carrying this TCR beta chain was found a few times. Its antigen is undetermined. Investigators prepared the TCR beta libraries by applying iRepertoire HTBI primers and Arm-PCR of CDR3 regions. MiXCR, applied by TCRdb to the multiplex PCR reads, yields one record per CDR3 protein. The table lists approximately 560,000 distinct CDR3 sequences, about 16% of them singletons. CDR1 SGHTS and CDR2 YDEGEE come from the germline V gene. The V end lost 0 bases, the J end lost 6 bases, and 13 bases lay between the germline ends. The CDR3 spans 15 residues. This sample was taken from a study of regulatory T cells in long-lasting Graves disease. About the research overall: Graves' patients (newly diagnosed) had been on antithyroid drugs under 3 months.

Whole-study results and caveats: There was favoring of TRBV28, TRBJ1-2 and TRBJ2-5 in persistent disease. TCR diversity was lower in persistent Graves' patients than in newly diagnosed ones.

The time point here: newly diagnosed GD, antithyroid drugs for less than 3 months. There was RNA extracted from PBMCs, and the TCR library was made from it. This same sample was also taken into another study, of T cells in Graves' hyperthyroidism and ophthalmopathy. According to that study: First-round RT-PCR of the TCR CDR3 relied on the HTBI primer set.

The J gene is TRBJ2-1, the V gene TRBV5-8, with D possibly matching TRBD1 (6 bases). The TCR sequence derives from a man younger than 35 with Graves disease. This specimen was peripheral blood mononuclear cells (PBMCs), taken at new diagnosis, from a patient treated with antithyroid drugs. CDR3 region: CASSLGQELFNEQFF. CDR3 bases: TGTGCCAGCAGCTTGGGACAGGAACTTTTCAATGAGCAGTTCTTC.